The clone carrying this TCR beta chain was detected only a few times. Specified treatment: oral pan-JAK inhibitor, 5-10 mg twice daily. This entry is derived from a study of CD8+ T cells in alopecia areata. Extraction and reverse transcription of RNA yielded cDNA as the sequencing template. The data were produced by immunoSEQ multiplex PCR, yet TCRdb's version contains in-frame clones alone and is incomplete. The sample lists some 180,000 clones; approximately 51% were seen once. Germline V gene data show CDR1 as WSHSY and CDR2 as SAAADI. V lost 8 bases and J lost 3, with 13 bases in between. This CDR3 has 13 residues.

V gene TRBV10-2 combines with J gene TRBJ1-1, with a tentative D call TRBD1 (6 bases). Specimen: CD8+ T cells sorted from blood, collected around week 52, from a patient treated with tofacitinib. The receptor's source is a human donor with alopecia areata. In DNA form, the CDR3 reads TGCGCCAGCGGACAGATGGGGGACACTGAAGCTTTCTTT. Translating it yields CASGQMGDTEAFF.